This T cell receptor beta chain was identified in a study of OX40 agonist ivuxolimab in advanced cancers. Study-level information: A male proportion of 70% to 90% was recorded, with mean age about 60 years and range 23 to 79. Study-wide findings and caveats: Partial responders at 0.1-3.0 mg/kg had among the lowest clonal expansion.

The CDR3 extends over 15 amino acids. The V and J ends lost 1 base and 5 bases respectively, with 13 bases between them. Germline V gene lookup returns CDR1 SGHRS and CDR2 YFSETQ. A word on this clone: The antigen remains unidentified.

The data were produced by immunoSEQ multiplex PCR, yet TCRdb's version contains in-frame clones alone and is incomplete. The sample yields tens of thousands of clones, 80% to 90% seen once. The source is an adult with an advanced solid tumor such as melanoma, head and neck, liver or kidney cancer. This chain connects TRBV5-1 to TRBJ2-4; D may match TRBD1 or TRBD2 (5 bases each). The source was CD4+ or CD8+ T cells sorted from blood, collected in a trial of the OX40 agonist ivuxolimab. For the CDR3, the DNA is TGCGCCAGCAGCTTGACCGGGACGTCCGAAAACATTCAGTACTTC. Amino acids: CASSLTGTSENIQYF.